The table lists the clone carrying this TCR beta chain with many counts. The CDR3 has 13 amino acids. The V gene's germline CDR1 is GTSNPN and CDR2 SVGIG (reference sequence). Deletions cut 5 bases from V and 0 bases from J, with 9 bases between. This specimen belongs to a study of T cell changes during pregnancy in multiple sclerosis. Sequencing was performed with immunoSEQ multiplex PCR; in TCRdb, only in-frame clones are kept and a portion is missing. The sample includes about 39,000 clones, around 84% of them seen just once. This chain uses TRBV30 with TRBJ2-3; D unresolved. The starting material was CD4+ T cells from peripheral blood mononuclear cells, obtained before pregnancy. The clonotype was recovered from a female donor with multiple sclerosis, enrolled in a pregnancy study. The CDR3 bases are TGTGCCTGGGTTGGCCGTAGCACAGATACGCAGTATTTT. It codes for CAWVGRSTDTQYF.